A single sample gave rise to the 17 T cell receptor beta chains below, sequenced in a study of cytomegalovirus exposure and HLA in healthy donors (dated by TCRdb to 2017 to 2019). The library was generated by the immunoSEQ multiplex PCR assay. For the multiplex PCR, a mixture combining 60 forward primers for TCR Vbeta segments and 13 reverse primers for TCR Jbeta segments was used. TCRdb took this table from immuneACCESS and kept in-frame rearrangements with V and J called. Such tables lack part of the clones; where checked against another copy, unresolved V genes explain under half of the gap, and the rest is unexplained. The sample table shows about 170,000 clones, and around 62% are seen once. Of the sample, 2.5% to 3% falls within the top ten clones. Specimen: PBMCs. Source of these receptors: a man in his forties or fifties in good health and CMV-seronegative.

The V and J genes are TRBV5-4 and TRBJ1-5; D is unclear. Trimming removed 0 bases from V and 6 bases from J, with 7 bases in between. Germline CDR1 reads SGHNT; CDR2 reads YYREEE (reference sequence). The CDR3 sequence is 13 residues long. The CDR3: CASSLDTSQPQHF. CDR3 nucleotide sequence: TGTGCCAGCAGCTTGGATACAAGTCAGCCCCAGCATTTT.

The CDR3 DNA sequence: TGTGCCAGCATCGGGTACACTGAAGCTTTCTTT. Translated, it gives CASIGYTEAFF. This chain uses TRBV6-5 with TRBJ1-1; D gene unclear. The germline V and J ends were trimmed by 7 bases and 3 bases, with 6 bases remaining between them. From germline, CDR1 is MNHEY and CDR2 SVGAGI. This CDR3 spans 11 amino acids.

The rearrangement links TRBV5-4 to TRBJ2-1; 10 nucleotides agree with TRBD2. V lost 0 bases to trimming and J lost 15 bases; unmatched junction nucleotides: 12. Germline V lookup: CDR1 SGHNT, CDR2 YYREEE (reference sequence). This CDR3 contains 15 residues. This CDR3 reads CASSLGGGTSEYPFF. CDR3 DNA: TGTGCCAGCAGCTTGGGGGGTGGGACTAGCGAGTACCCGTTCTTC.

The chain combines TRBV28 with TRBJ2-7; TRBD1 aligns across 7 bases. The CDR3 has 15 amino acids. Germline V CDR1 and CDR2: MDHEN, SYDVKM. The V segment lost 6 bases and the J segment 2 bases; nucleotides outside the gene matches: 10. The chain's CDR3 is CASRSDRWLTYEQYF. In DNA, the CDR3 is TGTGCCAGCAGATCGGACAGGTGGTTGACCTACGAGCAGTACTTC.

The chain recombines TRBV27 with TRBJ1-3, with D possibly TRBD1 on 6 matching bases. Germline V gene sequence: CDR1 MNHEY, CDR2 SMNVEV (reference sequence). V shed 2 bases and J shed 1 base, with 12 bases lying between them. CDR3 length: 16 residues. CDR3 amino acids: CASSLRGYESGNTIYF. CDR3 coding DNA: TGTGCCAGCAGTTTAAGGGGGTACGAGTCTGGAAACACCATATATTTT.

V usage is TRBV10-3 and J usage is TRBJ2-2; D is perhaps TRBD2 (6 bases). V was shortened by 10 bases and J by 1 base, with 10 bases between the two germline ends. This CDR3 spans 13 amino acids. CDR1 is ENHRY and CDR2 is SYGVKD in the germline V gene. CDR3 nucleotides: TGTGCCAACGGGGACTGGAACACCGGGGAGCTGTTTTTT. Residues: CANGDWNTGELFF.

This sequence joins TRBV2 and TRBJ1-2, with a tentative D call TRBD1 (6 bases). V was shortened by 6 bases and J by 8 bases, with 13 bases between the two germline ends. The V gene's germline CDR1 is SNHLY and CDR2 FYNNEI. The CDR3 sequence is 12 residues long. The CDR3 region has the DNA TGTGCCAGCAGCCGAGAGGGGGACGGCTACACCTTC. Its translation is CASSREGDGYTF.

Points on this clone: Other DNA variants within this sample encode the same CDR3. CDR3 DNA sequence: TGTGCCAGCAGAAACCCTAGCGGGGGAGCGTACGAGCAGTACTTC. Protein sequence: CASRNPSGGAYEQYF. The chain uses TRBV28 and TRBJ2-7; TRBD2 aligns across 10 bases. With V trimmed by 6 bases and J by 4 bases, 9 bases remained unmatched. Germline loops: CDR1 MDHEN, CDR2 SYDVKM. This CDR3 is 15 amino acids long.

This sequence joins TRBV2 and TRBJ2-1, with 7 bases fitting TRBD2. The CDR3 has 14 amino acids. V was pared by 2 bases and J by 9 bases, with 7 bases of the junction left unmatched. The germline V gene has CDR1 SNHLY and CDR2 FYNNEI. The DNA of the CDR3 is TGTGCCAGCAGTGAAACGGGGGGAGGGAGTGAGCAGTTCTTC. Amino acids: CASSETGGGSEQFF.

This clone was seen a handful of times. CDR3 loop: CASSLGASVQETQYF. CDR3 bases: TGTGCCAGCAGCTTAGGGGCTAGCGTTCAAGAGACCCAGTACTTC. V and J are TRBV11-3 and TRBJ2-5, with D tentatively TRBD2 (6 bases). Trimming removed 1 base at V and 2 bases at J, with 11 bases between. Germline V gene lookup returns CDR1 SGHNT and CDR2 YENEEA. This CDR3 comprises 15 residues. The full variable domain, with the rest looked up from reference TRBV11-3 and TRBJ2-5, is EAGVVQSPRYKIIEKKQPVAFWCNPISGHNTLYWYLQNLGQGPELLIRYENEEAVDDSQLPKDRFSAERLKGVDSTLKIQPAELGDSAVYLCASSLGASVQETQYFGPGTRLLVL.

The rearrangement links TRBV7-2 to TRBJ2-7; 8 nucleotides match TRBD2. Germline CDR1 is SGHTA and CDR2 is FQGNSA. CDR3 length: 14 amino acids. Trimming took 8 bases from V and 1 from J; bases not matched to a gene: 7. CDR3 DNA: TGTGCCAGCGGATCGGGACTAGGTTCCTACGAGCAGTACTTC. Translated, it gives CASGSGLGSYEQYF.

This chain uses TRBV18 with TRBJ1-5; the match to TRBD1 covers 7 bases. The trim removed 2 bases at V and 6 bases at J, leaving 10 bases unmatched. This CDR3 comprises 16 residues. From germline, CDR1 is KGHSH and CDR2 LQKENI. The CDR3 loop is CASSPGQRQGGQPQHF. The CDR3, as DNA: TGTGCCAGCTCACCAGGTCAGCGCCAGGGGGGTCAGCCCCAGCATTTT.

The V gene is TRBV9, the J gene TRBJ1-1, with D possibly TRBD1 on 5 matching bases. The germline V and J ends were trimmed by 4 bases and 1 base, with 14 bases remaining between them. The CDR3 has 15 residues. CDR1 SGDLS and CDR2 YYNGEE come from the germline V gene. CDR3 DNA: TGTGCCAGCAGCCCTCCGGCAGGGAAGAACACTGAAGCTTTCTTT. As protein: CASSPPAGKNTEAFF.

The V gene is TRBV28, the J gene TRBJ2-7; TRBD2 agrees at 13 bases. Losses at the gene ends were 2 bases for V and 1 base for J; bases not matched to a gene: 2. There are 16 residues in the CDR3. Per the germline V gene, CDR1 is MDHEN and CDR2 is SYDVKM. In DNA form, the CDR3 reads TGTGCCAGCAGTTTACTGACTAGCGGGGGGTCCTACGAGCAGTACTTC. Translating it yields CASSLLTSGGSYEQYF. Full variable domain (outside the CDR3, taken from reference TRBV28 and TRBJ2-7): DVKVTQSSRYLVKRTGEKVFLECVQDMDHENMFWYRQDPGLGLRLIYFSYDVKMKEKGDIPEGYSVSREKKERFSLILESASTNQTSMYLCASSLLTSGGSYEQYFGPGTRLTVT.

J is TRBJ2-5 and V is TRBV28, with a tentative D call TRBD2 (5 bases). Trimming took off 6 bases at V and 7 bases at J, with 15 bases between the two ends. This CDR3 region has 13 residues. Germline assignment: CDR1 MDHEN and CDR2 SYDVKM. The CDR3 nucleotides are TGTGCCAGCAGATATGAGGGCCCGGGGACCCAGTACTTC. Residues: CASRYEGPGTQYF.

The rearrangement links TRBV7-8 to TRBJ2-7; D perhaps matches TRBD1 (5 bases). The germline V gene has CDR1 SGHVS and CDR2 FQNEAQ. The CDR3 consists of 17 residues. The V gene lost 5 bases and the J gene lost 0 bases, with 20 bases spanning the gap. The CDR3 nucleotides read TGTGCCAGCAGCCAACGCCAATCTGGGGCCTTCTCCTACGAGCAGTACTTC. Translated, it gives CASSQRQSGAFSYEQYF.

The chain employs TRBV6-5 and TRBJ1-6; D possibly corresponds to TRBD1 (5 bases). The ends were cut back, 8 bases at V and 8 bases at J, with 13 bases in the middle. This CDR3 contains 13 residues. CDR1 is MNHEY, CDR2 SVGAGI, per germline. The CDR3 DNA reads TGTGCCAGCCGGAGGGGAATTGATTCACCCCTCCACTTT. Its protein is CASRRGIDSPLHF.